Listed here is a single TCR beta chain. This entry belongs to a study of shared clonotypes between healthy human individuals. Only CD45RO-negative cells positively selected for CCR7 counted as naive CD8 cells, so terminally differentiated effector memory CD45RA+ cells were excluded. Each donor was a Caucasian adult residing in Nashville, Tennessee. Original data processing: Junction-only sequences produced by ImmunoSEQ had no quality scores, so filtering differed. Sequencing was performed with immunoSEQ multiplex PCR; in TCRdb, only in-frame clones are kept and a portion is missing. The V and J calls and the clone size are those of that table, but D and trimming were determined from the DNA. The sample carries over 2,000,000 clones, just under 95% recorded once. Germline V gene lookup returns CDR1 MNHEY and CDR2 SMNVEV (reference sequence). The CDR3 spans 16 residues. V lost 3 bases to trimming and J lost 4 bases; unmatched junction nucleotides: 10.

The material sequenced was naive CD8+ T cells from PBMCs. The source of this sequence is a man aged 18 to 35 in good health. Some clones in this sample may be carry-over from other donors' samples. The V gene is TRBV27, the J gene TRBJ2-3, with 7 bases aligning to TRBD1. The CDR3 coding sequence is TGTGCCAGCAGTTTCCGCGACTGGCAGGGGGCAGATACGCAGTATTTT. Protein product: CASSFRDWQGADTQYF.